A selection of T cell receptor beta chains follows, all from one sample in a study of T cell repertoires in ileal Crohn's disease. Some clones are missing from TCRdb's copy, which holds only in-frame ones; the method was immunoSEQ multiplex PCR. The table has 12,000 or so clones, over 70% seen once. The sequenced sample consisted of ileal tissue. Receptor source: an adult with Crohn's disease. CDR3s include the opening cysteine and the closing phenylalanine or tryptophan. The order of the fields is V gene, J gene, CDR3 protein.

v_call: TRBV6-1; j_call: TRBJ2-2; cdr3_aa: CASSEASGGNGELFF
v_call: TRBV7-2; j_call: TRBJ2-2; cdr3_aa: CASSSPNTGELFF
v_call: TRBV6-5; j_call: TRBJ1-2; cdr3_aa: CASSSLYGYTF
v_call: TRBV10-3; j_call: TRBJ2-7; cdr3_aa: CAISAEQGYEQYF
v_call: TRBV18; j_call: TRBJ2-7; cdr3_aa: CASSPNPSSPSGTSSYEQYF
v_call: TRBV29-1; j_call: TRBJ2-1; cdr3_aa: CSVETSGAYNEQFF
v_call: TRBV7-2; j_call: TRBJ1-1; cdr3_aa: CASSLSTGRTEAFF
v_call: TRBV7-9; j_call: TRBJ2-2; cdr3_aa: CASSSLGGELFF
v_call: TRBV4-3; j_call: TRBJ1-2; cdr3_aa: CASSHQSQGALGYGYTF
v_call: TRBV28; j_call: TRBJ1-2; cdr3_aa: CASSPGQGLSYGYTF
v_call: TRBV11-2; j_call: TRBJ1-2; cdr3_aa: CASSQYRGRGYTF
v_call: TRBV19; j_call: TRBJ1-1; cdr3_aa: CASSPAGGGETEAFF
v_call: TRBV6-5; j_call: TRBJ1-5; cdr3_aa: CASSPTGLANQPQHF
v_call: TRBV19; j_call: TRBJ2-7; cdr3_aa: CASSLNSGTGGNEQYF
v_call: TRBV7-2; j_call: TRBJ1-1; cdr3_aa: CASSSWTGNTEAFF
v_call: TRBV5-1; j_call: TRBJ2-5; cdr3_aa: CASSGTGGRETQYF
v_call: TRBV27; j_call: TRBJ2-5; cdr3_aa: CASSFVQRLETQYF
v_call: TRBV18; j_call: TRBJ2-3; cdr3_aa: CASSPGGGADTQYF
v_call: TRBV2; j_call: TRBJ1-5; cdr3_aa: CASGGTGVQPQHF
v_call: TRBV4-1; j_call: TRBJ2-3; cdr3_aa: CASSQDGGPDTQYF
v_call: TRBV5-6; j_call: TRBJ1-2; cdr3_aa: CASSQWGQGYGYTF
v_call: TRBV5-1; j_call: TRBJ1-6; cdr3_aa: CASSWTTDVYNSPLHF
v_call: TRBV6-6; j_call: TRBJ2-5; cdr3_aa: CASTNSPQETQYF
v_call: TRBV5-1; j_call: TRBJ2-7; cdr3_aa: CASSHLPGQGSYEQYF
v_call: TRBV6-5; j_call: TRBJ1-2; cdr3_aa: CASSYSGTEYGYTF
v_call: TRBV2; j_call: TRBJ2-1; cdr3_aa: CASLWQGTYNEQFF
v_call: TRBV18; j_call: TRBJ2-2; cdr3_aa: CASSRQGNTGELFF
v_call: TRBV18; j_call: TRBJ2-3; cdr3_aa: CASQGVASTDTQYF
v_call: TRBV5-1; j_call: TRBJ1-6; cdr3_aa: CASRPPRGKSSPLHF
v_call: TRBV27; j_call: TRBJ1-2; cdr3_aa: CASRQTANYGYTF
v_call: TRBV7-2; j_call: TRBJ2-5; cdr3_aa: CASSTQTSGGGTQYF
v_call: TRBV30; j_call: TRBJ2-3; cdr3_aa: CAWNILKDTQYF
v_call: TRBV2; j_call: TRBJ2-3; cdr3_aa: CASSDLDLDTQYF
v_call: TRBV19; j_call: TRBJ1-2; cdr3_aa: CASSMTGQHYGYTF
v_call: TRBV2; j_call: TRBJ1-4; cdr3_aa: CASSPQGGENNEKLFF
v_call: TRBV9; j_call: TRBJ2-5; cdr3_aa: CASSLVGTETQYF
v_call: TRBV6-5; j_call: TRBJ1-2; cdr3_aa: CASSYSGGGHGYTF
v_call: TRBV7-2; j_call: TRBJ2-1; cdr3_aa: CASSSPPSSRLFF
v_call: TRBV27; j_call: TRBJ2-1; cdr3_aa: CASSVQRGQVDNEQFF
v_call: TRBV6-1; j_call: TRBJ2-2; cdr3_aa: CASTPGQVTGELFF
v_call: TRBV5-4; j_call: TRBJ1-2; cdr3_aa: CASSLASGNGYTF